This is a list of T cell receptor beta chains from one sample in a study of blood T cell repertoires in COVID-19. Profiled with immunoSEQ multiplex PCR; TCRdb holds only in-frame clones, not every one. The table lists roughly 190,000 clones, about four fifths of them singletons. Input material: peripheral blood. Receptors originate from a woman aged 55-70 years with COVID-19, enrolled during active disease. CDR3s include the opening cysteine and the closing phenylalanine or tryptophan. The D gene is left open where the match is weak. Clone size, where shown, is once, few, many, or a class for clones that have expanded.

>-|TRBV2|TRBJ1-5|-
TGTGCCAGCAGGGCAGTTAATCAGCCCCAGCATTTT
CASRAVNQPQHF
>TRBD1|TRBV2|TRBJ1-3|-
TGTGCCAGCAGTGAATCCAGGGGGCTTTTAAACACCATATATTTT
CASSESRGLLNTIYF
>-|TRBV27|TRBJ1-1|-
TGTGCCAGCAGTTTATATCCCTTCACTGAAGCTTTCTTT
CASSLYPFTEAFF
>-|TRBV6-5|TRBJ2-4|-
TGTGCCAGCGGCAGTTCAGCCAAAAACATTCAGTACTTC
CASGSSAKNIQYF
>-|TRBV6-1|TRBJ2-7|-
TGTGCCAGCAGTGAAGCTTGGCTTACCGTTAACGAGCAGTACTTC
CASSEAWLTVNEQYF
>TRBD1|TRBV28|TRBJ2-5|-
TGTGCCAGCAGTTCACTTACAGGGGGCCGGGAGACCCAGTACTTC
CASSSLTGGRETQYF
>TRBD1|TRBV7-9|TRBJ1-2|-
TGTGCCAGCAGCTTCGAGGTCGGGACAGGGACCAGTGGCTACACCTTC
CASSFEVGTGTSGYTF
>-|TRBV27|TRBJ2-7|-
TGTGCCAGCAAACCCGGAGGGTCGAGCTCCTACGAGCAGTACTTC
CASKPGGSSSYEQYF
>TRBD2|TRBV4-1|TRBJ2-1|-
TGCGCCAGCAGCCCGGAGCGGGACTACAATGAGCAGTTCTTC
CASSPERDYNEQFF
>TRBD1|TRBV6-4|TRBJ1-2|-
TGTGCCAGCAGTGACCCAGGGGGCCTGGGCTACACCTTC
CASSDPGGLGYTF
>TRBD2|TRBV5-1|TRBJ2-5|-
TGCGCCAGCAGCCCTCGGGGAGGGTTGCAGACCCAGTACTTC
CASSPRGGLQTQYF
>-|TRBV6-5|TRBJ1-1|-
TGTGCCAGCAGTTCTCTTCCACAGGGGAACACTGAAGCTTTCTTT
CASSSLPQGNTEAFF
>-|TRBV28|TRBJ1-1|once
TGTGCCAGCAGACCCTGGACAGAGAACACTGAAGCTTTCTTT
CASRPWTENTEAFF
>TRBD2|TRBV4-1|TRBJ2-4|-
TGCGCCAGCAGTCCCCAGGGACTAGCGGACACAACATCCCTTCTAGCCAAAAACATTCAGTACTTC
CASSPQGLADTTSLLAKNIQYF
>-|TRBV28|TRBJ2-3|-
TGTGCCAGCAAACGAGGACACAACACAGATACGCAGTATTTT
CASKRGHNTDTQYF
>TRBD1|TRBV5-1|TRBJ1-1|once
TGCGCCAGCAGCCCGCCCACAGGGGAGAACACTGAAGCTTTCTTT
CASSPPTGENTEAFF
>TRBD1|TRBV11-3|TRBJ2-2|once
TGTGCCAGCAGCCAGGGGGCGGCGGACGGGGAGCTGTTTTTT
CASSQGAADGELFF
>TRBD1|TRBV5-1|TRBJ1-1|few
TGCGCCAGCAGCCCTGGGGAATCAGGGGGCGGATGGGGGTTCACTGAAGCTTTCTTT
CASSPGESGGGWGFTEAFF
>-|TRBV4-3|TRBJ2-1|-
TGCGCCAGCAGCCAAGATCGTGCTAGCGCTGGGCTGGGGTACAATGAGCAGTTCTTC
CASSQDRASAGLGYNEQFF
>-|TRBV28|TRBJ2-3|-
TGTGCCAGCAGTTTTCCGGGTCCTAGCACAGATACGCAGTATTTT
CASSFPGPSTDTQYF
>-|TRBV25-1|TRBJ1-4|few
TGTGCCAGCAGCCCTGGAGGGGCCGGGGATGAAAAACTGTTTTTT
CASSPGGAGDEKLFF
>-|TRBV14|TRBJ1-2|few
TGTGCCAGCAGCCCGGACACGTCCTATGGCTACACCTTC
CASSPDTSYGYTF
>-|TRBV10-3|TRBJ2-5|-
TGTGCCATCAGTGACGGAGAGACCCAGTACTTC
CAISDGETQYF
>-|TRBV2|TRBJ1-1|-
TGTGCCAGCACTGAAGTCCAGATTCAGAACACTGAAGCTTTCTTT
CASTEVQIQNTEAFF
>-|TRBV3-1/TRBV3-2|TRBJ1-5|-
TGTGCCAGCAGCCAAGACTTGAATCAGCCCCAGCATTTT
CASSQDLNQPQHF
>TRBD1|TRBV6-5|TRBJ2-7|-
TGTGCCAGCAGCTTGGACAGGGGCTACGAGCAGTACTTC
CASSLDRGYEQYF
>TRBD1|TRBV5-6|TRBJ1-2|few
TGTGCCAGCAGGCCGGGACAGCCGTCTTATGGCTACACCTTC
CASRPGQPSYGYTF
>-|TRBV7-9|TRBJ1-5|-
TGTGCCAGCAGCTTAACCGGGCCCCAGCATTTT
CASSLTGPQHF
>TRBD2|TRBV7-3|TRBJ2-3|-
TGTGCCAGCAGCTTAAACGGGGCTAGCGGGAGGACAGATACGCAGTATTTT
CASSLNGASGRTDTQYF
>-|TRBV4-3|TRBJ2-6|-
TGCGCCAGCAGCCAAGATGTGGGCAGTGGGGCCAACGTCCTGACTTTC
CASSQDVGSGANVLTF
>-|TRBV30|TRBJ2-7|-
TGTGCCTGGAGCTGGGCCCAGGGGTACTCCTACGAGCAGTACTTC
CAWSWAQGYSYEQYF
>-|TRBV7-2|TRBJ1-2|-
TGTGCCAGCAGCGTTGGCGCGAGGGTTGGCTACACCTTC
CASSVGARVGYTF
>TRBD2|TRBV9|TRBJ2-7|-
TGTGCCAGCAGCCTCGGGACTAGCGGCACCTACGAGCAGTACTTC
CASSLGTSGTYEQYF
>-|TRBV6-2/TRBV6-3|TRBJ2-5|-
TGTGCCAGCAGCCCCAGGAGGAACAGCCGGTCTTTCCAGTACTTC
CASSPRRNSRSFQYF
>-|TRBV29-1|TRBJ1-4|-
TGCAGCGCTCAAAGCGGGGGGCGAGGTGAAAAACTGTTTTTT
CSAQSGGRGEKLFF